The T cell receptor beta chain described here comes from a study of T-cell memory formation after mild COVID-19. Study-wide results and limits: Confirmation of SARS-CoV-2 specificity was lacking for second-wave clones peaking day 37.

The germline V gene encodes CDR1 SNHLY and CDR2 FYNNEI. V lost 4 bases to trimming and J lost 1 base; unmatched junction nucleotides: 4. The CDR3 covers 15 residues. Each CDR3 protein is one row after TCRdb ran MiXCR on the 5' RACE reads. The sample lists under 550,000 distinct CDR3 sequences, around a sixth occurring once. With regard to this clonotype: The antigen is not known.

The sequencing sample was made of PBMCs or a T cell subset sorted from them (not recorded which). The chain has TRBV2 and TRBJ1-1; 9 bases agree with TRBD1. This TCR came from an adult woman who had mild COVID-19 (a few samples of this study predate the infection). Cell type and time point are not known. CDR3 loop: CASSVPGQGNTEAFF. The CDR3 DNA reads as TGTGCCAGCAGTGTCCCGGGACAGGGGAACACTGAAGCTTTCTTT.